The 6 T cell receptor beta chains reported below all come from one sample, sequenced in a study of T cell repertoires in cytomegalovirus infection. These receptors have no known antigen. MiXCR, applied by TCRdb to the reads, yields one record per CDR3 protein. The table has approximately 470,000 distinct CDR3 sequences, under 55% seen once. The specimen was cultured PBMCs, collected from culture after CMV antigen stimulation. The source is a human donor in good health (CMV status not recorded). Some clones in this sample may be carry-over from other donors' samples.

The table lists this clonotype with a few counts. DNA for the CDR3: TGTGCCAGCAGGGGTGACCGGGGAGGCTACACCTTC. This translates into CASRGDRGGYTF. The J gene is TRBJ1-2, the V gene TRBV12-3 or TRBV12-4; D ambiguous. This CDR3 region has 12 residues. Trimming cost V 6 bases and J 8 bases, with 13 bases left between them.

In this sample, this clonotype turned up a few times. This chain connects TRBV6-1 to TRBJ1-1, with D possibly being TRBD1 (6 bases). CDR3 length equals 14 residues. Germline V gene sequence: CDR1 MNHNS, CDR2 SASEGT. With 7 bases removed from V and 3 bases from J, the gap between germline ends came to 15 bases. CDR3 residues: CASTGTHIHTEAFF. DNA of the CDR3: TGTGCCAGCACCGGGACACATATTCACACTGAAGCTTTCTTT.

A note on this clonotype: One end of the junction fails to match germline, which may point to a read error. V usage is TRBV12-3 or TRBV12-4 and J usage is TRBJ2-2, with 9 bases identical to TRBD2. The CDR3 extends over 16 amino acids. The CDR3 bases are TGTGCCAACAGTCCGCCCGGACTAGCGTTCGCCGGGGTGCTGTTTTTT. Its translation is CANSPPGLAFAGVLFF.

For this clonotype: An end of the junction differs from the germline gene, which may be a read error. The chain joins TRBV6-6 to TRBJ1-4, with D perhaps TRBD1 (5 bases). The length of the CDR3 is 11 residues. In germline, CDR1 is MNHNY, CDR2 SVGAGI (reference sequence). The CDR3 region has the DNA TGTGCCAGCAGGGGGCCTGAACGGTCCGTTTTT. Its protein product is CASRGPERSVF.

This chain uses TRBV19 with TRBJ1-5; 7 nucleotides agree with TRBD1. With 10 bases clipped from V and 2 bases from J, the junction kept 5 bases outside the gene matches. In germline, CDR1 is LNHDA, CDR2 SQIVND (reference sequence). This CDR3 contains 13 residues. DNA for the CDR3: TGTGCCACCGAGGGGGCCGGCAATCAGCCCCAGCATTTT. Its protein product is CATEGAGNQPQHF.

The chain employs TRBV20-1 and TRBJ1-6; TRBD1 is a possible D gene (6 bases). CDR3 length equals 13 residues. V lost 6 bases to trimming and J lost 8 bases, with 14 bases between them. CDR1 DFQATT and CDR2 SNEGSKA come from the germline V gene (reference sequence). The CDR3 sequence is CSAKGESDSPLHF. Here the CDR3 DNA reads TGCAGTGCCAAGGGGGAGTCGGATTCACCCCTCCACTTT.